Listed below are T cell receptor beta chains from one sample, sequenced in a study of T cell repertoires in cytomegalovirus infection. TCRdb reprocessed the reads with MiXCR, giving one entry per CDR3 protein. The sample carries some 350,000 distinct CDR3 sequences, around a third recorded once. No cognate antigen is known for these TCRs. This material consisted of cultured PBMCs, taken from culture after CMV antigen stimulation. All receptors derive from a human donor in good health (CMV status not recorded). Some clones in this sample may be carry-over from other donors' samples. CDR3s include the opening cysteine and the closing phenylalanine or tryptophan. The D gene is left open where the match is weak. Clone size appears in some rows only: once, few, many, or a class for an expanded clone.

v_gene,abundance,d_gene,j_gene,CDR3aa,CDR3nt
TRBV20-1,few,.,TRBJ2-6,CSARKGAGALSGANVLTF,TGCAGTGCTAGAAAGGGAGCAGGGGCGCTCTCTGGGGCCAACGTCCTGACTTTC
TRBV13,few,TRBD2,TRBJ2-2,CASSLAASGANTGELFF,TGTGCCAGCAGTCTAGCGGCTAGCGGAGCAAACACCGGGGAGCTGTTTTTT
TRBV7-2,.,TRBD2,TRBJ2-3,CASRSGTSGTDTQYF,TGTGCCAGCAGATCCGGGACTAGCGGAACAGATACGCAGTATTTT
TRBV6-5,.,TRBD1,TRBJ2-1,CASSFMDRDNEQFF,TGTGCCAGCAGTTTCATGGACAGGGACAATGAGCAGTTCTTC
TRBV4-1,.,.,TRBJ2-7,CASSQEPPGTHLSYEQYF,TGCGCCAGCAGCCAAGAACCTCCCGGGACACACCTCTCTTACGAGCAGTACTTC
TRBV6-1,.,.,TRBJ2-5,CASSWTAQETQYF,TGTGCCAGCAGTTGGACAGCCCAAGAGACCCAGTACTTC
TRBV6-1,.,.,TRBJ2-3,CASTTLGKTDTQYF,TGTGCCAGCACCACACTAGGGAAGACAGATACGCAGTATTTT
TRBV7-2,many,.,TRBJ2-3,CASSPEGGDTQYF,TGTGCCAGCAGCCCGGAGGGAGGAGATACGCAGTATTTT
TRBV7-2,many,TRBD2,TRBJ2-1,CASSFLGLPNEQFF,TGTGCCAGCAGCTTTTTGGGACTACCCAATGAGCAGTTCTTC
TRBV7-9,.,.,TRBJ1-6,CASSLAAGGGNSPLHF,TGTGCCAGCAGCTTAGCGGCTGGAGGAGGTAATTCACCCCTCCACTTT
TRBV28,.,.,TRBJ2-1,CASTEVRGKSNEQFF,TGTGCCAGCACTGAAGTTAGAGGGAAGAGCAATGAGCAGTTCTTC
TRBV12-3/TRBV12-4,.,.,TRBJ2-1,CASSLLVHEQFF,TGTGCCAGCAGTCTACTCGTCCATGAGCAGTTCTTC
TRBV10-3,.,TRBD1,TRBJ1-4,CAISDSTGTNEKLFF,TGTGCCATCAGTGACTCGACAGGGACTAATGAAAAACTGTTTTTT
TRBV29-1,.,TRBD1,TRBJ2-7,CSVQGGPNYEQYF,TGCAGCGTTCAAGGGGGCCCGAACTACGAGCAGTACTTC
TRBV24-1,.,.,TRBJ2-3,CATSDLTGGTTQYF,TGTGCCACCAGTGATTTGACAGGTGGGACAACGCAGTATTTT
TRBV6-2/TRBV6-3,.,.,TRBJ1-5,CASSNSYQPQHF,TGTGCCAGCAGTAATTCATATCAGCCCCAGCATTTT
TRBV7-2,many,TRBD1,TRBJ1-1,CASSLAGTGGENTEAFF,TGTGCCAGCAGCTTAGCCGGGACAGGCGGCGAGAACACTGAAGCTTTCTTT
TRBV10-3,.,.,TRBJ2-3,CAISIFRGPDTQYF,TGTGCCATCAGTATCTTTCGGGGCCCAGATACGCAGTATTTT
TRBV14,once,.,TRBJ2-5,CASSRTTSSQETQYF,TGTGCCAGCAGCCGTACAACTAGCAGCCAAGAGACCCAGTACTTC
TRBV5-6,.,.,TRBJ2-5,CASSPPLGEETQYF,TGTGCCAGCAGCCCCCCATTAGGGGAAGAGACCCAGTACTTC
TRBV29-1,.,TRBD1,TRBJ1-5,CSAGGQGSNQPQHF,TGCAGCGCGGGGGGACAGGGAAGCAATCAGCCCCAGCATTTT
TRBV7-2,few,TRBD2,TRBJ2-7,CASSLESLAEPSYEQYF,TGTGCCAGCAGCTTAGAGTCCCTAGCGGAGCCCTCCTACGAGCAGTACTTC
TRBV10-3,.,.,TRBJ2-1,CAISEYELAVNEQFF,TGTGCCATCAGTGAGTACGAGTTAGCGGTGAATGAGCAGTTCTTC
TRBV7-9,.,.,TRBJ1-2,CASSIEETFYGYTF,TGTGCCAGCAGCATAGAGGAGACATTCTATGGCTACACCTTC
TRBV20-1,once,TRBD1,TRBJ1-4,CSARGRQGITNEKLFF,TGCAGTGCTAGGGGGAGACAGGGGATTACTAATGAAAAACTGTTTTTT
TRBV19,.,TRBD2,TRBJ2-1,CASRIGLAGGNEQFF,TGTGCCAGTAGAATCGGACTAGCGGGAGGCAATGAGCAGTTCTTC
TRBV12-3/TRBV12-4,few,.,TRBJ2-5,CASSPRVSGTQYF,TGTGCCAGCAGTCCCCGGGTGTCAGGGACCCAGTACTTC
TRBV12-3/TRBV12-4,.,.,TRBJ2-5,CASSPGAVEETQYF,TGTGCCAGCAGCCCGGGGGCAGTTGAAGAGACCCAGTACTTC
TRBV6-1,many,TRBD1,TRBJ1-1,CASTRDRANTEAFF,TGTGCCAGCACTCGGGACAGAGCGAACACTGAAGCTTTCTTT
TRBV6-2/TRBV6-3,few,TRBD1,TRBJ2-2,CASMGQGAINTGELFF,TGTGCCAGCATGGGGCAGGGGGCTATAAACACCGGGGAGCTGTTTTTT
TRBV12-3/TRBV12-4,.,.,TRBJ1-5,CASSPAQRNQPQHF,TGTGCCAGCAGCCCCGCGCAGCGCAATCAGCCCCAGCATTTT
TRBV19,.,TRBD2,TRBJ2-3,CASSTGGTSSTDTQYF,TGTGCCAGTAGTACCGGGGGGACTAGTAGCACAGATACGCAGTATTTT
TRBV12-3/TRBV12-4,.,.,TRBJ2-7,CASSPLGGRSYEQYF,TGTGCCAGCAGTCCATTAGGAGGGAGGAGCTACGAGCAGTACTTC
TRBV5-6,.,TRBD1,TRBJ1-5,CASSFAAGQGMGSNQPQHF,TGTGCCAGCAGCTTTGCAGCCGGACAGGGGATGGGGAGCAATCAGCCCCAGCATTTT
TRBV7-2,.,.,TRBJ2-3,CASVLRDTQYF,TGTGCCAGCGTCCTCCGAGATACGCAGTATTTT
TRBV7-2,.,TRBD2,TRBJ2-3,CASSLELAGPTDTQYF,TGTGCCAGCAGCTTAGAACTAGCGGGTCCCACAGATACGCAGTATTTT
TRBV28,.,.,TRBJ2-3,CASSSPGAGSTDTQYF,TGTGCCAGCAGTTCCCCCGGGGCGGGCAGCACAGATACGCAGTATTTT
TRBV6-1,.,.,TRBJ2-3,CASREVSTDTQYF,TGTGCCAGCAGGGAGGTTAGCACAGATACGCAGTATTTT
TRBV6-2/TRBV6-3,.,TRBD1,TRBJ2-4,CASRLKTGTKNIQYF,TGTGCCAGCAGACTCAAGACAGGGACCAAAAACATTCAGTACTTC
TRBV20-1,few,.,TRBJ1-4,CSASSGTAFEKLFF,TGCAGTGCTAGTTCCGGGACTGCCTTTGAAAAACTGTTTTTT
TRBV6-5,.,.,TRBJ2-3,CASSYSMWSTDTQYF,TGTGCCAGCAGTTACTCGATGTGGAGCACAGATACGCAGTATTTT
TRBV3-1,once,TRBD2,TRBJ2-1,CASSHRLAGEENEQFF,TGTGCCAGCAGCCACCGACTAGCGGGAGAGGAAAATGAGCAGTTCTTC
TRBV19,.,.,TRBJ1-1,CTSSRGSGKNTEAFF,TGTACCAGTAGTAGGGGGTCAGGGAAGAACACTGAAGCTTTCTTT
TRBV7-3,few,TRBD2,TRBJ2-1,CASSPPGAGYNEQFF,TGTGCCAGCAGCCCCCCGGGAGCGGGATACAATGAGCAGTTCTTC
TRBV7-2,.,.,TRBJ1-1,CASSSQSNTEAFF,TGTGCCAGCAGCTCCCAGTCGAACACTGAAGCTTTCTTT
TRBV7-9,once,.,TRBJ2-7,CASSWGHYEQYF,TGTGCCAGCAGCTGGGGACACTACGAGCAGTACTTC
TRBV7-2,many,.,TRBJ1-2,CASSLVRRSNGYTF,TGTGCCAGCAGCTTAGTAAGACGCTCTAACGGCTACACCTTC
TRBV20-1,.,.,TRBJ1-2,CSASEIVVDGYTF,TGCAGTGCTAGTGAGATCGTGGTGGATGGCTACACCTTC